These 4 T cell receptor beta chains were all obtained from the same sample, sequenced in a study of T cell clonotyping in hematopoietic cell transplantation. Assay used: immunoSEQ multiplex PCR; TCRdb lists only in-frame clones, some missing. The sample lists 65,000 to 75,000 clones; about 93% were seen once. The sample consisted of peripheral blood mononuclear cells. Receptors originate from a man aged 45-65 years in good health. Some clones in this sample may be carry-over from other donors' samples.

The chain is built from TRBV28 and TRBJ1-2; D is ambiguous. With 2 bases removed from V and 1 base from J, the gap between germline ends came to 8 bases. The CDR3 covers 14 residues. Germline CDR1 is MDHEN and CDR2 is SYDVKM. The CDR3, as DNA: TGTGCCAGCAGTTTACAAGGAGGTAACTATGGCTACACCTTC. It is translated as CASSLQGGNYGYTF.

The count of this clone is one. The chain carries TRBV6-1 and TRBJ2-3; TRBD2 matches at 7 bases. V gave up 3 bases and J gave up 2 bases; unmatched junction bases: 2. This CDR3 has 14 residues. CDR1 is MNHNS, CDR2 SASEGT, per germline. Here the CDR3 DNA reads TGTGCCAGCAGTGACGGGGGGACCACAGATACGCAGTATTTT. Translated: CASSDGGTTDTQYF.

J is TRBJ2-3 and V is TRBV7-2, with D perhaps TRBD1 (5 bases). Germline V gene data show CDR1 as SGHTA and CDR2 as FQGNSA. The V end was cut by 2 bases, the J end by 5 bases, with 8 bases between. This CDR3 region has 13 residues. The CDR3 loop reads CASSLSGLDTQYF. Here the CDR3 DNA reads TGTGCCAGCAGCTTATCAGGGTTAGATACGCAGTATTTT.

The chain recombines TRBV5-1 with TRBJ1-1; D may be TRBD1 (6 bases). Trimming shortened V by 4 bases and J by 0 bases, and 10 bases separated the two germline ends. Germline V gives CDR1 SGHRS, CDR2 YFSETQ. The CDR3 extends over 14 amino acids. In DNA, the CDR3 is TGCGCCAGCAGCCCATGGACAGTGAACACTGAAGCTTTCTTT. It encodes CASSPWTVNTEAFF.